This is a list of T cell receptor beta chains from one sample in a study of persistence of HIV-infected CD4 T cells. The data were produced by immunoSEQ multiplex PCR, yet TCRdb's version contains in-frame clones alone and is incomplete. The sample has 25,000 to 30,000 clones, approximately 78% seen once. No antigen has been assigned to these receptors. Here the sequenced sample was CD4+ T cells sorted from PBMCs after roughly 20-hour stimulation, taken from a patient who received antiretroviral therapy. The receptors derive from an adult woman with HIV who was CMV-seropositive. The CDR3 runs from the conserved cysteine through the conserved F or W. For some rows the clone size is stated as once, few or many, or as a class when expanded; others skip it.

abundance: medium-sized
v_gene: TRBV7-8
CDR3aa: CASSLALDMPQHF

abundance: -
v_gene: TRBV12-3/TRBV12-4
CDR3aa: CASSSRQTDTQYF

abundance: -
v_gene: TRBV19
CDR3aa: CASSVLLQGRGSGNTIYF

abundance: few
v_gene: TRBV30
CDR3aa: CAWSLDRRTEAFF

abundance: -
v_gene: TRBV19
CDR3aa: CASSGRPGGYQETQYF

abundance: -
v_gene: TRBV3-1/TRBV3-2
CDR3aa: CASSHRTGNSPLHF

abundance: -
v_gene: TRBV2
CDR3aa: CASSEMRGGYGYTF

abundance: -
v_gene: TRBV5-1
CDR3aa: CASRGVINTEAFF

abundance: once
v_gene: TRBV9
CDR3aa: CASSVAAGGSTDTQYF

abundance: -
v_gene: TRBV18
CDR3aa: CASSREQGSSYNEQFF

abundance: -
v_gene: TRBV5-1
CDR3aa: CASSLGGALTDTQYF

abundance: few
v_gene: TRBV7-8
CDR3aa: CASSLGDNQPQHF

abundance: -
v_gene: TRBV5-6
CDR3aa: CASSLLQGEKLFF

abundance: -
v_gene: TRBV7-9
CDR3aa: CASSPRQGVPTNTEAFF

abundance: -
v_gene: TRBV19
CDR3aa: CASSLGRTGANYGYTF

abundance: -
v_gene: TRBV27
CDR3aa: CASSYKVISGANVLTF

abundance: -
v_gene: TRBV14
CDR3aa: CASSQKTGVNYGYTF

abundance: -
v_gene: TRBV3-1/TRBV3-2
CDR3aa: CASSQADRESEQYF

abundance: few
v_gene: TRBV7-2
CDR3aa: CASSAQGQGAETQYF

abundance: -
v_gene: TRBV18
CDR3aa: CASSPLPPGRAYTGELFF

abundance: -
v_gene: TRBV15
CDR3aa: CATSILAPGGNSPLHF

abundance: -
v_gene: TRBV3-1/TRBV3-2
CDR3aa: CASSPVRTGADTQYF

abundance: few
v_gene: TRBV29-1
CDR3aa: CSVGEGEKLFF

abundance: -
v_gene: TRBV30
CDR3aa: CAWRPVGGTDTQYF

abundance: -
v_gene: TRBV29-1
CDR3aa: CSGGTHENYGYTF

abundance: -
v_gene: TRBV9
CDR3aa: CASSVGVSGTEAFF

abundance: -
v_gene: TRBV6-1
CDR3aa: CASSETTGDNEKLFF

abundance: -
v_gene: TRBV6-1
CDR3aa: CASSETIQTGELFF

abundance: once
v_gene: TRBV12-5
CDR3aa: CASGLVIRSNTGELFF

abundance: -
v_gene: TRBV4-2
CDR3aa: CASSQEQGAANEKLFF

abundance: -
v_gene: TRBV25-1
CDR3aa: CASSDPGGRSYEQYF

abundance: -
v_gene: TRBV24-1
CDR3aa: CATSDRGQGQETQYF

abundance: -
v_gene: TRBV3-1/TRBV3-2
CDR3aa: CASSQTDNQPQHF

abundance: -
v_gene: TRBV10-3
CDR3aa: CAISENPTGDFGYTF

abundance: -
v_gene: TRBV10-3
CDR3aa: CAISLTDRNTEAFF

abundance: -
v_gene: TRBV15
CDR3aa: CATSRDWLAGAYNEQFF

abundance: -
v_gene: TRBV9
CDR3aa: CASSPTSARGTEAFF

abundance: -
v_gene: TRBV6-5
CDR3aa: CASSLSHRQYEQYF

abundance: -
v_gene: TRBV5-5
CDR3aa: CASSFLPGGGKAEAFF

abundance: -
v_gene: TRBV19
CDR3aa: CASSVRQVGSNQPQHF

abundance: -
v_gene: TRBV4-1
CDR3aa: CASSQEGGLFTDTQYF

abundance: -
v_gene: TRBV29-1
CDR3aa: CSVDGGQAYEQYF

abundance: -
v_gene: TRBV12-3/TRBV12-4
CDR3aa: CASSPGRKTEAFF

abundance: -
v_gene: TRBV14
CDR3aa: CASSPTPGGLSTDTQYF

abundance: -
v_gene: TRBV5-4
CDR3aa: CASRALSGQDLYGYTF

abundance: -
v_gene: TRBV19
CDR3aa: CASSAAGDQDYTF

abundance: -
v_gene: TRBV28
CDR3aa: CASSSPGRGQETQYF

abundance: -
v_gene: TRBV7-8
CDR3aa: CASGERGDVVHEQYF

abundance: once
v_gene: TRBV6-5
CDR3aa: CASSSGANVLTF

abundance: -
v_gene: TRBV5-1
CDR3aa: CASSLNRGSGNTIYF

abundance: -
v_gene: TRBV5-1
CDR3aa: CASRRSRGDTDTQYF

abundance: -
v_gene: TRBV7-3
CDR3aa: CASSLTFNSPLHF

abundance: -
v_gene: TRBV4-2
CDR3aa: CASSQGPSNWAGQETQYF